This T cell receptor beta chain originates from a study of a mutant IDH1 vaccine in newly diagnosed glioma. Study-wide context: The study gave patients eight vaccinations in weeks 1, 3, 5, 7, 11, 15, 19, 23. Onset of vaccination occurred 4-6 weeks following radiotherapy alone, or with temozolomide cycles. An approximately 62% male, approximately 40% female split and a mean age of approximately 40 years characterized treated patients.

The V gene lost 7 bases and the J gene lost 1 base, with 20 bases spanning the gap. Looked up from germline, CDR1 is WNHNN and CDR2 is SYGVQD (reference sequence). CDR3 length equals 16 residues. Regarding time point: week 5, during vaccination. One vaccine dose held 300 ug of mutant IDH1 20-mer peptide and came with topical imiquimod. Patients carried new grade 3 or 4 IDH1-mutant astrocytomas lacking nuclear ATRX. This table comes from immunoSEQ multiplex PCR, and its TCRdb copy is limited to in-frame clones, with some not included. Of about 51,000 clones in the sample, approximately 78% are singletons; the top ten hold over 4.5%. Points on this clone: Its antigen is unknown.

This rearrangement joins TRBV10-1 to TRBJ2-7; possibly TRBD1 for D (6 bases). This receptor was identified in a man aged 45-65 years with glioma. The sample consisted of PBMCs, taken from a glioma patient whose treatment included an IDH1 peptide vaccine. The CDR3 sequence is CASKVMGAQTSYEQYF. The CDR3 DNA follows: TGCGCCAGCAAGGTTATGGGGGCCCAGACATCCTACGAGCAGTACTTC.